This T cell receptor (beta chain) derives from a study of identical twins. Study findings and constraints: Shared out-of-frame alpha sequences (those common to twins) showed excess low generation probability.

V lost 5 bases and J lost 5; bases outside the gene matches: 10. This CDR3 has 16 amino acids. The germline V gene encodes CDR1 DFQATT and CDR2 SNEGSKA (reference sequence). Worth noting for this clonotype: Its antigen is unidentified.

Unique molecular identifiers were present on cDNA, and template switching added a universal primer site. TCRdb used MiXCR to reprocess the 5' RACE reads, holding one entry per CDR3 protein. The table includes around 1.7 million distinct CDR3 sequences, more than 30% detected once. The rearrangement links TRBV20-1 to TRBJ1-6; 9 positions agree with TRBD1. This clonotype originated in a newborn girl in good health. The sequencing sample was made of cord blood. Here the CDR3 reads CSAHTYRDRDNSPLHF. CDR3 nucleotides: TGCAGTGCTCATACCTACCGGGACAGGGATAATTCACCCCTCCACTTT.